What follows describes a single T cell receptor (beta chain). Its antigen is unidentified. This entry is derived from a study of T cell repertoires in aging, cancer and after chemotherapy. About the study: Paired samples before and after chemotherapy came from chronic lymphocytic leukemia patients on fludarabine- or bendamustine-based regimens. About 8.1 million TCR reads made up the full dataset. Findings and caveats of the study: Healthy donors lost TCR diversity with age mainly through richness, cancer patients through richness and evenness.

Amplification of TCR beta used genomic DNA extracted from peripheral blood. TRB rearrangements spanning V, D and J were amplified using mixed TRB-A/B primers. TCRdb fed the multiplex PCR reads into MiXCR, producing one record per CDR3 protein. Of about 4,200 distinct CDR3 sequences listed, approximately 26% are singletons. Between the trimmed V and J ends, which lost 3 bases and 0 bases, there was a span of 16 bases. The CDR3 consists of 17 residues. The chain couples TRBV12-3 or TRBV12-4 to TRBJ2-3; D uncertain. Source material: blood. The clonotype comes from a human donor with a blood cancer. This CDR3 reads CASSFPIGAASTDTQYF. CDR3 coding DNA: TGTGCCAGCAGTTTCCCTATTGGAGCAGCTAGCACAGATACGCAGTATTTT.